The clone carrying this T cell receptor (beta chain) was recorded once. Its cognate antigen is unknown. The data derive from a study of cytomegalovirus exposure and HLA in healthy donors. Overall study findings and caveats: It emerged from a later analysis that several of the most significant clusters appeared to be linked to common viral pathogens.

Use of 60 Vbeta and 13 Jbeta primers characterized the PCR. Original analysis: Roughly 10 million shared chains were among some 80 million unique TCR beta chains counted in a later analysis. Here immunoSEQ multiplex PCR was the method, and the copy in TCRdb shows in-frame clones only, minus some. The V and J calls and clone size were taken over from that table, and D and trimming were inferred from the DNA. Of about 190,000 clones listed, 79% were seen once; the top ten hold around 1.6%. The CDR3 covers 13 residues. V lost 3 bases to trimming and J lost 1 base, with 8 bases between them. Germline V gene data show CDR1 as SGDLS and CDR2 as YYNGEE.

The TCR was taken from a woman in her late teens or twenties in good health and CMV-seronegative. This chain links TRBV9 with TRBJ2-7; D might be TRBD2 (5 bases). The sample consisted of PBMCs. This CDR3 reads CASSERESYEQYF. CDR3 coding DNA: TGTGCCAGCAGCGAAAGGGAGTCCTACGAGCAGTACTTC.